This T cell receptor (beta chain) was recovered during a study of cytomegalovirus exposure and HLA in healthy donors (dated by TCRdb to the late 2010s). With regard to the full study: An earlier analysis of more than 550 of the donors reported 276 Gb of sequence data and 117 million unique TCR beta sequences obtained from around 190 million T cells. An early release that covered roughly 600 HLA-typed donors contained about 290 gigabases of sequencing data and 75 million to 100 million unique TCR sequences. Among the roughly 400 genotyped donors, roughly 80% belonged to the genetic ancestry cluster associated with self-reported Caucasian donors. The study aimed to test whether signatures of past pathogen exposure could be identified by cataloging public T cell receptors. The study used immunosequencing to profile the T cell repertoires of 670 or so subjects and linked those repertoires to cytomegalovirus serostatus. A separate validation cohort of over 95 different subjects was used in addition to the 666-subject first cohort. High-throughput TCR immunosequencing, statistical association of individual TCRs with disease status, and machine learning were combined to predict cytomegalovirus infection status. To study patterns of TCR occurrence, a later analysis re-analyzed previously published TCR beta repertoires from hundreds of donors and added high-resolution HLA genotyping. The later analysis used no new phenotypic data to find candidate immune exposures, relying instead on TCR beta sequences and their occurrence across donors. An earlier analysis of several hundred of the donors applied high-throughput TCR beta sequencing to assess whether each TCR beta V gene segment acted as functional or pseudogenic. Donor age, sex, ethnicity and CMV serostatus were compiled alongside the repertoire data. In a later genetic analysis, genome-wide SNP genotypes for about three fifths of the 666 donors were used, and that subset was treated as a discovery cohort. All discovery cohort repertoires had been generated using a single sequencing platform. HLA typing included class I and class II loci at four-digit resolution. Typing coverage varied by locus: roughly 629-640 donors for A, B, C, DRB1 and DQB1; approximately 500 for DQA1; about 570 for DPA1; 400 to 480 for DPB1. Four to six DR-DQ haplotypes were handled as single units for association and clustering, since linkage in the cohort was strong. Across 398 genotyped donors of the cohort, an average of about 250,000 unique TCR beta nucleotide sequences per donor were sequenced, and 15% to 20% of those sequences were non-productive.

In total, 630 or so healthy bone marrow donors made up the cohort. At the time of sampling, all cohort members were nominally healthy, though unrecorded immune exposures were likely present. The donor tested CMV seronegative, placing the donor among the 352 seronegative members of the cohort. A peripheral blood sample was collected from each donor, and TCR beta sequencing was performed on peripheral blood mononuclear cells. Genomic DNA extraction from the blood cell samples was performed with the Qiagen DNeasy Blood Extraction Kit. Overall study outcomes, separate from this receptor: A later genetic analysis reported fewer N-insertions in productive TCRs among donors in an Asian-associated ancestry cluster than the roughly 720-donor mean. A later analysis reported that several top co-occurrence clusters appeared linked to parvovirus B19, influenza, CMV and Epstein-Barr virus. In a later analysis, HLA-associated TCR beta chains showed more clonal expansion and lower generation probabilities than non-associated chains that were equally common. Sequencing depth was assumed to be roughly uniform across donors in the presence/absence analyses, though that assumption may not hold. The authors suggested that the approach could potentially be generalized to other disease states and immunological phenotypes. Most TCR sequences were observed very rarely across donors, whereas some public TCRs were present in many individuals. A total of fewer than 200 TCR beta chains were listed by the study as associated with cytomegalovirus. The classifier was reported to diagnose cytomegalovirus status with high specificity and sensitivity in both the original cohort and the validation cohort. Because HLA typing was unavailable for some donors at each locus, only the typed subset was used in association tests. Most CMV-associated TCR beta chains appeared to be HLA-restricted in a later analysis, and the HLA associations seemed to be driven largely by CMV exposure. Because the 87-base-pair reads could not distinguish some IMGT-functional V segments, including TRBV6-2 and TRBV6-3, those segments were excluded. This cohort had only TCR beta chains sequenced, and the lack of alpha or paired-chain data limited which features could be detected. Because counts were too low, around 18 rarely observed V segments, including chromosome 9 orphons, were left out of the earlier analysis of approximately 580 of the donors. Specific HLA alleles were associated with some 15,000 TCR beta sequences at a false discovery rate of 0.05 in a later analysis. A further reported finding was that TCR beta sequences accurately predicted the HLA-A and HLA-B alleles for most subjects in the first cohort. A cluster of highly shared sequence variants was judged likely to represent a technical artifact of the sequencing pipeline. V-gene and J-gene trimming of TCR beta chains was associated with a missense DCLRE1C variant in a later genetic analysis, and the association was replicated in an independent cohort. Linkage disequilibrium might explain the correlated functional status among segregating V segments, but an unknown experimental factor could not be ruled out. According to a later analysis, TCR association rates differed among HLA loci, with DRB1 alleles showing the most associated TCRs and HLA-C alleles showing the fewest. An earlier analysis of 587 of the donors showed that most TCR beta V segments appeared in productive rearrangements either about 90% or about 30% of the time, which broadly matched IMGT annotations. A few of the identified cytomegalovirus-associated TCR beta chains were confirmed in vitro to be specific for cytomegalovirus antigens. Strong co-occurrence of HLA alleles, especially DR and DQ, made assigning TCR associations to individual alleles difficult. Immune exposure information for the cohort was limited to CMV serostatus.

Libraries were made using the immunoSEQ multiplex PCR assay. For the multiplex PCR, a mixture combining 60 forward primers for TCR Vbeta segments and 13 reverse primers for TCR Jbeta segments was used. A multiplex PCR assay on genomic DNA amplified the CDR3 region of rearranged TCR beta genes. Amplified TCR beta libraries were sequenced as 87-base-pair reads on the Illumina HiSeq System. Processing in the source paper ran as follows. A later analysis tallied roughly 78 million unique TCR beta chains across the 666 repertoires, and some 10 million of those chains were shared by two or more donors. A nearest-neighbor algorithm error-corrected the raw reads and collapsed the reads into unique sequences, merging closely related sequences to remove PCR and sequencing errors. V, D and J gene segments were assigned by aligning CDR3 sequences to IMGT reference sequences. For a sequence to be retained, a match of at least six nucleotides was required to both a V gene segment and a J gene segment. A rearrangement counted as productive if the CDR3 had no stop codons and remained in frame with V and J, and every other rearrangement counted as non-productive. CDR3 was defined according to IMGT convention as the region running from the second conserved V-encoded cysteine to the conserved J-encoded phenylalanine. The earlier analysis of some 540 of the donors excluded any sequence lacking an unambiguous match to a single V gene segment. An earlier analysis of a few hundred of the donors called V segments functional above 56.7% productive rearrangements and segregating when the between-donor standard deviation exceeded 5%. A statistical classification framework was developed to diagnose cytomegalovirus status using the catalog of TCR beta chain sequences. A later analysis assigned V and J genes by comparing TCR nucleotide sequences with IMGT/GENE-DB human TR gene sequences. In a later analysis, CDR3 sequences and most-parsimonious VDJ recombination scenarios were assigned using the TCRdist pipeline. A later analysis defined each TCR beta chain by its CDR3 amino acid sequence plus V-gene family, and excluded reads lacking a unique V-gene family. In a later analysis, fewer than 600 highly shared, low-generation-probability nucleotide sequences were removed to address suspected cross-contamination and a sequencing artifact. In a later analysis, a clonal expansion index was calculated for each public chain from normalized within-repertoire ranks of inferred template counts. Generation probabilities in a later analysis came from a VDJ recombination model fitted to out-of-frame rearrangements, and those results were checked against IGoR. A later analysis scored TCR-TCR, TCR-HLA and TCR-CMV co-occurrence with hypergeometric tests, applying a repertoire-size bias correction to TCR pairs. In a later analysis, false discovery rates were estimated by permuting HLA or CMV assignments 20 times. A later analysis grouped co-occurring TCRs with DBSCAN, adding TCRdist sequence similarity when clustering within HLA-allele-positive subsets. For co-occurrence clustering, repertoires with fewer than 30,000 or more than 120,000 public chains were excluded, along with five repertoires with anomalous nucleotide sharing. Held by TCRdb, this immuneACCESS table contains in-frame sequences only and omits some clones. Under half of the omission traces to an unresolved V gene where checked; the cause of the rest is unknown. Clone size and V and J calls were adopted from that table, with D and trimming inferred from the DNA. Across this sample there are 130,000 or so clones, with roughly 75% seen only once. Around 5% of the sample rests with the top ten.

This clone was recorded once. The specificity of this receptor is unknown. The input lacks base qualities; no much larger clone sits a single base away. Per the germline V gene, MDHEN is the CDR1 and SYDVKM is the CDR2. Unmatched junction bases come to 7, with V trimmed by 6 bases and J by 7 bases. Including cysteine and phenylalanine, the CDR3 has 15 amino acids. Kept here is only the CDR3 DNA, which spans 45 bases and is read in frame from base 1. Sequencing was carried out using PBMCs. The chain employs TRBV28 and TRBJ1-6, with 9 bases matching TRBD1. The receptor was derived from a man aged 30 to 39 in good health and CMV-seronegative. CDR3 loop: CASSAGTGFNSPLHF. The DNA sequence is TGTGCCAGCAGCGCGGGGACAGGGTTCAATTCACCCCTCCACTTT.